This entry is about one T cell receptor beta chain. No antigen is known for it. There are no base qualities to consult, and no much larger clone falls within one base. This sample is drawn from a study of T cells in Graves' hyperthyroidism and ophthalmopathy (dated by TCRdb to between 2018 and 2020). About the study as a whole: Peripheral blood samples were taken at initial diagnosis, before any treatment was given. TCR V-J signatures able to tell the groups apart were searched for in a discovery cohort of 100 or so patients, of whom more than 40 had Graves' ophthalmopathy and 57 had stable Graves' hyperthyroidism. Prospective prediction of ophthalmopathy was tested in an independent validation cohort of fewer than 20 hyperthyroidism patients and roughly 16 patients who later progressed to ophthalmopathy. For training and testing, the approximately 92 patients in the discovery cohort were randomly divided in a 7:3 ratio. In addition, the study compared T-cell repertoires in thyroid tissue and in blood from about 6 Graves' hyperthyroidism patients. After blood sampling, hyperthyroidism patients were treated with methimazole at a starting dose of 30 mg daily, and ophthalmopathy patients were treated with high-dose intravenous methylprednisolone. The paper describes TCR Vbeta CDR3 sequencing of about 140 peripheral blood samples, made up of some 40 ophthalmopathy patients, approximately 76 hyperthyroidism patients and some 17 progressor patients. Points the paper makes about the study in general: Ophthalmopathy was separated from stable hyperthyroidism by a 13 V-J signature model, with 85% to 90% sensitivity and around 81% specificity obtained in cross-validation and 80%/75% obtained in testing. In validation, progression to ophthalmopathy was predicted by the model with almost 71% sensitivity and roughly 76% specificity, a median of about 6.8 months before onset. Most expanded thyroid clonotypes (frequency above 0.001) were also detected in blood, a finding suggesting that blood repertoires may reflect thyroid immune responses. Sample size was not statistically predetermined, and investigators were not blinded to group allocation.

In the ophthalmopathy patients, disease was moderately to severely active, with a Clinical Activity Score of 3 or more, a NOSPECS grade of 4 or more, and a duration of less than 3 months. Patients with uncontrolled infections, other autoimmune diseases, pregnancy or lactation were excluded. Diagnoses relied on clinical symptoms, serum thyroxine and TRAb, thyroid ultrasound and orbital computed tomography. PBMCs were isolated from 7.5 to 10 ml of fresh peripheral blood by Ficoll-Paque density gradient centrifugation. Total RNA was extracted using Trizol reagent, and RNA quality was assessed on an Agilent 2100 Bioanalyzer. The CDR3 sequence holds 15 residues, the cysteine and phenylalanine included. This entry keeps only the CDR3 DNA: 45 bases, framed from base 1. V gives up 0 bases and J gives up 0 bases, and the segment between their germline ends measures 7 bases. The germline V gene (reference sequence) supplies CDR1 SGHKS and CDR2 YYEKEE.

The TCR beta CDR3 regions were amplified from the RNA transcripts. A first-round RT-PCR of the TCR CDR3 used the HTBI primer set with the Qiagen OneStep RT-PCR kit. Libraries were constructed in a second round of multiplex PCR, after which size selection and purification were carried out. Libraries were sequenced paired-end with 100 bp reads on an Illumina HiSeq2000. From the authors' description of their analysis: Raw data were processed with SOAPnuke, discarding reads with adapters, uncalled bases, mean Phred below 15, or no exact constant-primer or identifier match. High-quality paired reads were merged using COPE v1.2.5, and each unique nucleotide sequence was defined as a clonotype. Clonotypes were aligned to IMGT TRBV, TRBD and TRBJ reference segments using MiTCR v1.1. Only V-J combinations with frequency above 0.0001, covering about 99% of repertoires, were analysed. A TCS score was defined as the ratio of F50 (clonal expansion) to E x V (chaos), with BLOSUM62-based TCRdist applied between CDR3 peptides within each V-J. Welch's t-statistics and random forest reduced approximately 520 V-J features to 13, which were used in a naive Bayes classifier (R e1071). Using fastp at Q25 and MiXCR, TCRdb reprocessed the public reads and kept productive beta chains. Identical CDR3 proteins give one entry, which carries the most common genes and DNA. The V and J calls and clone size come from TCRdb's table, not from the authors' own analysis. The sample yields nearly 600,000 distinct CDR3 sequences; 13% to 15% were counted once. About 6.6% of the sample is in the top ten clones.

The chain employs TRBV5-5 and TRBJ1-5, with the D gene uncertain. This sequence was found in a woman between 18 and 30 years old with Graves' ophthalmopathy. The sequenced sample consisted of blood. The CDR3 region reads CASSLVDYSNQPQHF. The bases are TGTGCCAGCAGCTTGGTAGACTATAGCAATCAGCCCCAGCATTTT.